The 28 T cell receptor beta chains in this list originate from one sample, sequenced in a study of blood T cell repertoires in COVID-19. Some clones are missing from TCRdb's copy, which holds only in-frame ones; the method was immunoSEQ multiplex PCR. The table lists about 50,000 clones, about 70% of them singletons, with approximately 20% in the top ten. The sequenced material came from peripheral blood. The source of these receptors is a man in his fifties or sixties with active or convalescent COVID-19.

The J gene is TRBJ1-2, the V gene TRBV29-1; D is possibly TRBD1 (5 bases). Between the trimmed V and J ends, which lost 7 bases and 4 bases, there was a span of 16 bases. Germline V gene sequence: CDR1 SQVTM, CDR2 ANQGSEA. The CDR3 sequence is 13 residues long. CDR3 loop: CSAVRQFGYGYTF. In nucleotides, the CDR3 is TGCAGCGCCGTAAGACAGTTTGGCTATGGCTACACCTTC.

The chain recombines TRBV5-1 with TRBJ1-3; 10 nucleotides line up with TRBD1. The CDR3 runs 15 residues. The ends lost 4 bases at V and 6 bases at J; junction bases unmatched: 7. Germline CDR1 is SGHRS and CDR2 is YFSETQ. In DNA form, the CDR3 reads TGCGCCAGCAGCCCTCAGACAGGGGGCGAAAACACCATATATTTT. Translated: CASSPQTGGENTIYF.

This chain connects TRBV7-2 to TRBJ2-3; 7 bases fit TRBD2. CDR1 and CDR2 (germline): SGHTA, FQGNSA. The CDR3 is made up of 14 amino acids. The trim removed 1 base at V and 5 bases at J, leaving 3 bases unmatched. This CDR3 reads CASSLESGKDTQYF. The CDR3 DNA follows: TGTGCCAGCAGCTTAGAAAGCGGGAAAGATACGCAGTATTTT.

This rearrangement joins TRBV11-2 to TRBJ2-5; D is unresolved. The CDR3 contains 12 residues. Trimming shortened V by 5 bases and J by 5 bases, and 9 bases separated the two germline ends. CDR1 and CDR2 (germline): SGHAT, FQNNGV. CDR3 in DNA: TGTGCCAGCAGCCTTTCCAGGGAGACCCAGTACTTC. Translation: CASSLSRETQYF.

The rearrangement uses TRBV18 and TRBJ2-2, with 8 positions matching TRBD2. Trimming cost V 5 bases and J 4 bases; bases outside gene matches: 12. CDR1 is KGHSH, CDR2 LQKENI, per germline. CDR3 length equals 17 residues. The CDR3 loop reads CASSAEAGAGVTGELFF. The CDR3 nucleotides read TGTGCCAGCTCAGCGGAAGCGGGAGCGGGGGTCACCGGGGAGCTGTTTTTT.

Here the CDR3 DNA reads TGTGCCAGCAGGATTCTAGGGGCTGACACTGAAGCTTTCTTT. Amino acids: CASRILGADTEAFF. J is TRBJ1-1 and V is TRBV6-5, with D maybe TRBD1 (5 bases). The V end lost 6 bases, the J end lost 3 bases, and 14 bases lay between the germline ends. The length of the CDR3 is 14 residues. Germline V CDR1 and CDR2: MNHEY, SVGAGI.

The CDR3 region has the DNA TGTGCCAGTACAGGGGGCCCCTATGGCTACACCTTC. Translated: CASTGGPYGYTF. The chain couples TRBV19 to TRBJ1-2; 8 nucleotides align to TRBD1. This CDR3 has 12 residues. Losses at the gene ends were 7 bases for V and 4 bases for J; bases not matched to a gene: 2. The germline V gene encodes CDR1 LNHDA and CDR2 SQIVND (reference sequence).

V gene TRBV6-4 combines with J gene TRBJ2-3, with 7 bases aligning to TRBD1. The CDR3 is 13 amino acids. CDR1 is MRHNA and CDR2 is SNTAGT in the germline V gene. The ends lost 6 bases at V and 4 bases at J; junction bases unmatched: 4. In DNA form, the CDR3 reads TGTGCCAGCAGCGGCGACAGGGCAGATACGCAGTATTTT. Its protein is CASSGDRADTQYF.

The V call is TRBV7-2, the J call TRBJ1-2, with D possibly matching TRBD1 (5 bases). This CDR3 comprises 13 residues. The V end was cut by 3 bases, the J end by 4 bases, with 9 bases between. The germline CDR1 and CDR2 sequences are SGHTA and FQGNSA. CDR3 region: CASSFQGSYGYTF. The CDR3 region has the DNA TGTGCCAGCAGCTTTCAGGGTAGCTATGGCTACACCTTC. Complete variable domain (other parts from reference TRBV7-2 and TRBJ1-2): GAGVSQSPSNKVTEKGKDVELRCDPISGHTALYWYRQSLGQGLEFLIYFQGNSAPDKSGLPSDRFSAERTGGSVSTLTIQRTQQEDSAVYLCASSFQGSYGYTFGSGTRLTVV.

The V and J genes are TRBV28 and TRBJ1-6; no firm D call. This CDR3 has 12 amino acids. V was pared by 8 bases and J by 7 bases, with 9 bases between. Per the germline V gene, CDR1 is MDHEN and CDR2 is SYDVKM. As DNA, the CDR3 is TGTGCCAGCCGGAGTGGGAATTCACCCCTCCACTTT. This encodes CASRSGNSPLHF. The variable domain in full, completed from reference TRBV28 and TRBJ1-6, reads DVKVTQSSRYLVKRTGEKVFLECVQDMDHENMFWYRQDPGLGLRLIYFSYDVKMKEKGDIPEGYSVSREKKERFSLILESASTNQTSMYLCASRSGNSPLHFGNGTRLTVT.

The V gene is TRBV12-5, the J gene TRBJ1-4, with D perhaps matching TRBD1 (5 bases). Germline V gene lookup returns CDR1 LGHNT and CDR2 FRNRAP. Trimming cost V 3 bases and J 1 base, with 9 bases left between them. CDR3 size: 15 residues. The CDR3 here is CASGLAGRTNEKLFF. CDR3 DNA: TGTGCTAGTGGTTTAGCGGGGCGAACTAATGAAAAACTGTTTTTT.

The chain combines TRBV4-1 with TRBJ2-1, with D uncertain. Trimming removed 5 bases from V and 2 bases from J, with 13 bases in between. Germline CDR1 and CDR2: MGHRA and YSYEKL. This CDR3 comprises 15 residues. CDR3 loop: CASSSGAVPYNEQFF. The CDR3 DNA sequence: TGCGCCAGCAGCTCCGGAGCCGTCCCCTACAATGAGCAGTTCTTC.

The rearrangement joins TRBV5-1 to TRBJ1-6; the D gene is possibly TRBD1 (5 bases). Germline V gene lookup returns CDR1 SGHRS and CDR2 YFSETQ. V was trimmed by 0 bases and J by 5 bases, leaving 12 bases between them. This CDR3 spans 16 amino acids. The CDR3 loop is CASSLVPGSNNSPLHF. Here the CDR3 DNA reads TGCGCCAGCAGCTTGGTTCCAGGGTCAAATAATTCACCCCTCCACTTT. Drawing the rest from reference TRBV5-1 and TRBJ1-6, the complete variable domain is KAGVTQTPRYLIKTRGQQVTLSCSPISGHRSVSWYQQTPGQGLQFLFEYFSETQRNKGNFPGRFSGRQFSNSRSEMNVSTLELGDSALYLCASSLVPGSNNSPLHFGNGTRLTVT.

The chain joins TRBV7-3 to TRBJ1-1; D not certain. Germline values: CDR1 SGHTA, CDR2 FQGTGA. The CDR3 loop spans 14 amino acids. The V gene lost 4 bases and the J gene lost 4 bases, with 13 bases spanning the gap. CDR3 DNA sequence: TGTGCCAGCAGCTCCCTTCTTACGGGCACTGAAGCTTTCTTT. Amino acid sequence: CASSSLLTGTEAFF.

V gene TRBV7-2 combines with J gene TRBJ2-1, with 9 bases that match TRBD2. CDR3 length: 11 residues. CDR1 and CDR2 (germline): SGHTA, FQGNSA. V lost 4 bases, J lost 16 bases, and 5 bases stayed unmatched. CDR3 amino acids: CASSYGTSNFF. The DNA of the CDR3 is TGTGCCAGCAGCTACGGGACTAGCAATTTCTTC.

CDR3 region: CASALGGGEQYF. For the CDR3, the DNA is TGTGCCAGTGCCCTGGGGGGGGGCGAGCAGTACTTC. The chain combines TRBV19 with TRBJ2-7; 7 nucleotides match TRBD2. The CDR3 consists of 12 residues. With V trimmed by 8 bases and J by 6 bases, 7 bases remained unmatched. CDR1 and CDR2 from the germline V gene are LNHDA and SQIVND (reference sequence).

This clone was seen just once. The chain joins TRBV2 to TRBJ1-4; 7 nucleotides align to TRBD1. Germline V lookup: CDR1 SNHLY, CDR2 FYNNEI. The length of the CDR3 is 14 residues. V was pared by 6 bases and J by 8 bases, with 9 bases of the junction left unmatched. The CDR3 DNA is TGTGCCAGCAGAGACAGGGTATCCACGGAAAAACTGTTTTTT. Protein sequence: CASRDRVSTEKLFF. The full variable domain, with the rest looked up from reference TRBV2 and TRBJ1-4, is EPEVTQTPSHQVTQMGQEVILRCVPISNHLYFYWYRQILGQKVEFLVSFYNNEISEKSEIFDDQFSVERPDGSNFTLKIRSTKLEDSAMYFCASRDRVSTEKLFFGSGTQLSVL.

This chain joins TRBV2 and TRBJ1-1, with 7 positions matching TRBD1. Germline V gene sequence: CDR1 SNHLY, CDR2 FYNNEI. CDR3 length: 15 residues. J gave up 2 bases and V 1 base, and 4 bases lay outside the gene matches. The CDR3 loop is CASSEGRGLNTEAFF. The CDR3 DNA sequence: TGTGCCAGCAGTGAAGGAAGGGGGCTTAACACTGAAGCTTTCTTT.

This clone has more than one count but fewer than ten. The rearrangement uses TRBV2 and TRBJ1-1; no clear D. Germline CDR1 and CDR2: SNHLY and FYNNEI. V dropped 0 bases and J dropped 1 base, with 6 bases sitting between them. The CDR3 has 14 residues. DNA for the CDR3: TGTGCCAGCAGTGAAGCGCGGAGGAACACTGAAGCTTTCTTT. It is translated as CASSEARRNTEAFF.

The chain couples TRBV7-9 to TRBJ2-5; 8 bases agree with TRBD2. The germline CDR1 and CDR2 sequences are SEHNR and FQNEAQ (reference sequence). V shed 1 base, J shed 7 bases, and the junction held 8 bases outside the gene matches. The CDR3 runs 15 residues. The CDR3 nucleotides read TGTGCCAGCAGCTTAGAATTTAGCGGGATGGGGACCCAGTACTTC. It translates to CASSLEFSGMGTQYF.

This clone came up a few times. The CDR3 is CASSNMVAGNQPQHF. Written as DNA, the CDR3 is TGTGCCAGTAGTAATATGGTAGCAGGGAATCAGCCCCAGCATTTT. The J gene is TRBJ1-5, the V gene TRBV19; tentative D call: TRBD1 (5 bases). CDR3 size: 15 residues. The germline CDR1 and CDR2 sequences are LNHDA and SQIVND (reference sequence). Trimming pared 4 bases from V and 4 bases from J, leaving 14 bases between.

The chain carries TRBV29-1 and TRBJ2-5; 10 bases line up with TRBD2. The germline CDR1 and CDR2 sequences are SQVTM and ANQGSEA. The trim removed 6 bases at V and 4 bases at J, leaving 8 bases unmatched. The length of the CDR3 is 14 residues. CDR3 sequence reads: CSVTSGGALETQYF. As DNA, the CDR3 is TGCAGCGTAACCAGCGGGGGGGCATTAGAGACCCAGTACTTC.

CDR3 sequence reads: CASRGTEGAAFF. The CDR3 DNA reads as TGTGCCAGCAGGGGGACAGAAGGAGCAGCTTTCTTT. This chain joins TRBV12-3 or TRBV12-4 and TRBJ1-1; 7 nucleotides agree with TRBD1. The CDR3 spans 12 residues. The V and J ends lost 6 bases and 10 bases, in that order; junction bases with no gene match: 8.

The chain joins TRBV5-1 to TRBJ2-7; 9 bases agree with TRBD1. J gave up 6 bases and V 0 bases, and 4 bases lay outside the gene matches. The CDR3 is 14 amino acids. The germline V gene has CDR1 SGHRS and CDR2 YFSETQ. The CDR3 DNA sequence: TGCGCCAGCAGCTTGGCTGTGACAGGGGGCGAGCAGTACTTC. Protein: CASSLAVTGGEQYF.

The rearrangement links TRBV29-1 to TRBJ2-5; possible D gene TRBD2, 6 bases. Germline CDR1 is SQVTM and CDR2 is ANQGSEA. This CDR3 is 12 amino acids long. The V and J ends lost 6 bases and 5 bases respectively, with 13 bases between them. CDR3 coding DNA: TGCAGCGTACGACTAGTGGGGGAGACCCAGTACTTC. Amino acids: CSVRLVGETQYF.

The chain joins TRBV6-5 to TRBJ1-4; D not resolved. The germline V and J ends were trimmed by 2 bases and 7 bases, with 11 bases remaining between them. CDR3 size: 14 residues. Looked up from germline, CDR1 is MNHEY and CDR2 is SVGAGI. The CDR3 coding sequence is TGTGCCAGCAGTTACGACCCGGACTTTGAAAAACTGTTTTTT. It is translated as CASSYDPDFEKLFF.

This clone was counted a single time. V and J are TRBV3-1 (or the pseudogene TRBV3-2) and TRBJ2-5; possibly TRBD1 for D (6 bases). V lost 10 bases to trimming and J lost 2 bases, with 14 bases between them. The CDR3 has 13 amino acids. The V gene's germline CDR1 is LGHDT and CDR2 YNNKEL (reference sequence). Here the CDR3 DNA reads TGTGCCATTAATGACAGGAGACAAGAGACCCAGTACTTC. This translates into CAINDRRQETQYF.

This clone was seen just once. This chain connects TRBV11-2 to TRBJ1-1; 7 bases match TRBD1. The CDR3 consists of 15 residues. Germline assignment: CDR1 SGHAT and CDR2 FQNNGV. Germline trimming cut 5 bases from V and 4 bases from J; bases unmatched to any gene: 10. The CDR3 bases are TGTGCCAGCAGCCTAGGTAGCGGGACAGCCACTGAAGCTTTCTTT. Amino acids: CASSLGSGTATEAFF.